The entry below describes one TCR beta chain. Its matching antigen is unknown. This specimen belongs to a study of vaccination and CD4 T cells after COVID-19. Sequenced with the Oncomine TCR Beta short-read assay was DNA taken from cultured CD4+ T cells. TCRdb analysed the PCR reads with MiXCR anew, one entry per CDR3 protein. This sample has about 18,000 distinct CDR3 sequences, with approximately 59% found just once. Treatment meaning: roughly ten-day PBMC culture with coronavirus spike peptide pools or control peptides (ViraFEST assay). The CDR3 spans 15 residues. V was clipped by 3 bases and J by 3 bases; unmatched bases: 10. Germline CDR1 DFQATT, CDR2 SNEGSKA (reference sequence).

The sample was CD4+ T cells from blood, cultured in vitro, taken after SARS-CoV-2 vaccination. The J gene is TRBJ1-1, the V gene TRBV20-1; TRBD1 aligns across 7 bases. This TCR came from a human donor who had recovered from COVID-19. DNA for the CDR3: TGCAGTGCTAGGGAGACAGGGCTTTTTTACACTGAAGCTTTCTTT. Amino acid sequence: CSARETGLFYTEAFF.